What follows are 15 T cell receptor beta chains derived from one specimen sequenced in a study of shared clonotypes between healthy human individuals. TCRdb's table, derived via immunoSEQ multiplex PCR, lists solely in-frame clones and lacks some. The top ten clones hold roughly 1.8% of a sample with about 2,200,000 clones, about 92% of them seen once. Naive CD8 populations comprised CD45RO-negative cells positively selected for CCR7, excluding terminally differentiated effector memory CD45RA+ cells. Material for sequencing was naive CD8+ T cells from PBMCs. The source is a man between 18 and 29 years old in good health. Some clones in this sample may be carry-over from other donors' samples.

The CDR3 loop reads CASSYGGHTEAFF. CDR3 bases: TGTGCCAGCAGTTACGGGGGGCACACTGAAGCTTTCTTT. The chain links TRBV27 to TRBJ1-1; D might be TRBD1 (6 bases). Trimming took 4 bases from V and 3 from J, leaving 9 bases between them. The CDR3 is made up of 13 amino acids. Germline V CDR1 and CDR2: MNHEY, SMNVEV (reference sequence).

This clone was seen only a few times. This sequence joins TRBV4-2 and TRBJ1-1; D uncertain. This CDR3 contains 14 residues. Trimming removed 1 base from V and 5 bases from J, with 11 bases in between. CDR1 and CDR2 (germline): LGHNA, YNFKEQ. The DNA for the CDR3 is TGTGCCAGCAGCCAAGTGACGGGTGAAACTGAAGCTTTCTTT. Amino acid sequence: CASSQVTGETEAFF.

This clone was seen a single time. This chain joins TRBV5-4 and TRBJ2-7, with 10 bases lining up with TRBD1. The CDR3 is 15 residues long. Trimming took 0 bases from V and 4 from J; bases not matched to a gene: 4. Germline CDR1 SGHNT, CDR2 YYREEE (reference sequence). In nucleotides, the CDR3 is TGTGCCAGCAGCTTGGCAGGACAGGGGGTTTACGAGCAGTACTTC. Protein sequence: CASSLAGQGVYEQYF.

The chain carries TRBV6-6 and TRBJ2-7; 11 nucleotides match TRBD2. V lost 5 bases and J lost 3; bases outside the gene matches: 3. Germline CDR1 and CDR2: MNHNY and SVGAGI (reference sequence). This CDR3 has 14 residues. The CDR3 region has the DNA TGTGCCAGCAGTCAGCTAGCGGGGGGCTACGAGCAGTACTTC. This gives the protein CASSQLAGGYEQYF.

This chain joins TRBV28 and TRBJ2-1; D may be TRBD1 (6 bases). The CDR3 runs 17 residues. Germline V gene lookup returns CDR1 MDHEN and CDR2 SYDVKM. Trimming shortened V by 5 bases and J by 1 base, and 18 bases separated the two germline ends. CDR3: CASSTGRVQGSYNEQFF. The CDR3 coding sequence is TGTGCCAGCAGTACTGGAAGGGTACAGGGTTCCTACAATGAGCAGTTCTTC.

This clone was seen a single time. This chain joins TRBV19 and TRBJ2-2; 7 bases are shared with TRBD1. The length of the CDR3 is 14 residues. V shed 5 bases and J 0 bases; nucleotides not matched to a gene: 0. The V gene's germline CDR1 is LNHDA and CDR2 SQIVND (reference sequence). This CDR3 reads CASSQGANTGELFF. CDR3 in DNA: TGTGCCAGTAGTCAGGGGGCGAACACCGGGGAGCTGTTTTTT.

This chain joins TRBV28 and TRBJ1-4, with D hard to call. CDR3 length equals 15 residues. Looked up from germline, CDR1 is MDHEN and CDR2 is SYDVKM. Trimming removed 5 bases at V and 8 bases at J, with 18 bases between. DNA of the CDR3: TGTGCCAGCAGTCCACAGCCGGGTCGCAGCGAAAAACTGTTTTTT. Translated: CASSPQPGRSEKLFF.

The chain employs TRBV9 and TRBJ2-1, with 9 bases fitting TRBD1. The germline V gene encodes CDR1 SGDLS and CDR2 YYNGEE. V lost 6 bases and J lost 4; bases outside the gene matches: 8. CDR3 length: 15 amino acids. Here the CDR3 reads CASNSGTGRYNEQFF. CDR3 nucleotide sequence: TGTGCCAGCAACTCCGGGACAGGGAGATACAATGAGCAGTTCTTC.

The chain links TRBV27 to TRBJ2-7; possibly TRBD1 for D (5 bases). The CDR3 consists of 15 residues. The germline V gene encodes CDR1 MNHEY and CDR2 SMNVEV (reference sequence). Trimming shortened V by 6 bases and J by 3 bases, and 18 bases separated the two germline ends. The CDR3 DNA reads as TGTGCCAGCAGAGTACAGGCCCACCCATTCTACGAGCAGTACTTC. Protein: CASRVQAHPFYEQYF.

This chain links TRBV6-6 with TRBJ2-6; D is unclear. This CDR3 spans 15 amino acids. The germline V gene encodes CDR1 MNHNY and CDR2 SVGAGI (reference sequence). V was shortened by 4 bases and J by 0 bases, with 7 bases between the two germline ends. CDR3: CASSSLGSGANVLTF. In DNA, the CDR3 is TGTGCCAGCAGTTCCCTCGGCTCTGGGGCCAACGTCCTGACTTTC.

This chain links TRBV7-2 with TRBJ2-2, with D perhaps matching TRBD1 (6 bases). Germline CDR1 and CDR2: SGHTA and FQGNSA. The CDR3 length is 15 residues. V was clipped by 8 bases and J by 3 bases, with 16 bases between them. CDR3 in amino acids: CASGGRAGDTGELFF. CDR3 DNA: TGTGCCAGCGGGGGTCGAGCAGGGGACACCGGGGAGCTGTTTTTT.

CDR3 amino acids: CASSYRGGNYEQYF. The CDR3 DNA follows: TGTGCCAGCAGTTACAGAGGGGGAAACTACGAGCAGTACTTC. The chain links TRBV6-5 to TRBJ2-7; D might be TRBD1 (6 bases). The CDR3 is 14 residues long. Germline-derived CDR1 and CDR2 are MNHEY and SVGAGI. V lost 2 bases to trimming and J lost 3 bases, with 11 bases between them.

The gene calls are TRBV28 and TRBJ2-3; a possible D gene is TRBD1 (6 bases). The V gene lost 3 bases and the J gene lost 3 bases, with 13 bases spanning the gap. The CDR3 sequence is 15 residues long. The germline V gene encodes CDR1 MDHEN and CDR2 SYDVKM. CDR3 sequence: CASSFGPGTTDTQYF. CDR3 coding DNA: TGTGCCAGCAGTTTTGGGCCAGGGACAACAGATACGCAGTATTTT.

Worth noting for this clone: The sample holds other DNA sequences that translate to the same CDR3. CDR3 DNA: TGTGCCAGCAGCTTCAGGGACAGAGGGAACACTGAAGCTTTCTTT. As protein: CASSFRDRGNTEAFF. The chain joins TRBV27 to TRBJ1-1, with 7 bases lining up with TRBD1. The J segment lost 1 base and the V segment lost 6 bases, leaving 8 bases of the junction unmatched. Germline loops: CDR1 MNHEY, CDR2 SMNVEV (reference sequence). This CDR3 is built from 15 residues.

This chain uses TRBV27 with TRBJ1-1, with TRBD1 as a possible D gene (6 bases). This CDR3 has 11 residues. Between the trimmed V and J ends, which lost 7 bases and 11 bases, there was a span of 14 bases. Germline values: CDR1 MNHEY, CDR2 SMNVEV (reference sequence). DNA of the CDR3: TGTGCCAGCATACAGGGTCTTAGGGCTTTCTTT. Amino acid sequence: CASIQGLRAFF.